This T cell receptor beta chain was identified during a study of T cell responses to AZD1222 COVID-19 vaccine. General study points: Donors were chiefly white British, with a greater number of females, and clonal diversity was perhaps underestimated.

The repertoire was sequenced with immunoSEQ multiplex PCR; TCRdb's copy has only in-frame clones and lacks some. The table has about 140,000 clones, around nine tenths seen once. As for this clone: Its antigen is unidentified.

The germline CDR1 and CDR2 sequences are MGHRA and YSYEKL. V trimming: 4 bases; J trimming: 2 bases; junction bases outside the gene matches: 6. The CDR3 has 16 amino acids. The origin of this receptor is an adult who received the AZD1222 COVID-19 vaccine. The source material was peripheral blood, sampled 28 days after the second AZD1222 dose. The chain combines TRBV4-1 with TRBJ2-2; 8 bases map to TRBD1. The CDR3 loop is CASSRTGGVNTGELFF. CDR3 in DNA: TGCGCCAGCAGCCGAACAGGGGGAGTCAACACCGGGGAGCTGTTTTTT.